What follows are 13 T cell receptor beta chains derived from one specimen sequenced in a study of blood T cell repertoires in COVID-19 (dated by TCRdb to the early 2020s). Library creation used the immunoSEQ multiplex PCR assay. What TCRdb holds here is the immuneACCESS table cut down to in-frame rearrangements. Part of the clones is not present; checked against another copy, under half of the missing clones reflect an unresolved V gene, and the others are unexplained. A total of hundreds of thousands of clones appear in this sample, 80% to 90% of them only once. The top ten constitute around 1.1% of the sample. Sequences were obtained from PBMCs or T cells enriched from blood (not recorded which). The source of these receptors is a man aged 25 to 40 who had recovered from COVID-19.

The genes are TRBV4-1 and TRBJ1-5; 9 nucleotides agree with TRBD1. Germline V gives CDR1 MGHRA, CDR2 YSYEKL. This CDR3 region has 16 residues. J gave up 2 bases and V 4 bases, and 6 bases lay outside the gene matches. This CDR3 is CASSPGQGLGNQPQHF. In DNA, the CDR3 is TGCGCCAGCAGCCCGGGACAGGGATTGGGCAATCAGCCCCAGCATTTT.

The chain combines TRBV9 with TRBJ1-2; D may be TRBD1 (6 bases). The germline CDR1 and CDR2 sequences are SGDLS and YYNGEE. With 4 bases removed from V and 5 bases from J, the gap between germline ends came to 21 bases. This CDR3 has 16 amino acids. The CDR3 reads CASSPPWGLQAYGYTF. CDR3 in DNA: TGTGCCAGCAGCCCCCCCTGGGGGCTTCAGGCGTATGGCTACACCTTC. Full variable domain (remainder filled in from reference TRBV9 and TRBJ1-2): DSGVTQTPKHLITATGQRVTLRCSPRSGDLSVYWYQQSLDQGLQFLIQYYNGEERAKGNILERFSAQQFPDLHSELNLSSLELGDSALYFCASSPPWGLQAYGYTFGSGTRLTVV.

The chain carries TRBV12-3 or TRBV12-4 and TRBJ1-6; D uncertain. There are 13 residues in the CDR3. The V gene lost 4 bases and the J gene lost 4 bases, with 5 bases spanning the gap. The CDR3, as DNA: TGTGCCAGCAGTTCCCGGTATAATTCACCCCTCCACTTT. Amino acids: CASSSRYNSPLHF.

The chain employs TRBV5-4 and TRBJ2-3, with D possibly TRBD1 on 6 matching bases. The germline V and J ends were trimmed by 0 bases and 4 bases, with 9 bases remaining between them. This CDR3 has 14 residues. Germline lookup yields CDR1 SGHNT and CDR2 YYREEE (reference sequence). CDR3 in DNA: TGTGCCAGCAGCTTGGTTGCAGGGGCAGATACGCAGTATTTT. Encoded protein: CASSLVAGADTQYF.

The chain uses TRBV7-2 and TRBJ2-1; TRBD2 matches 9 bases. The CDR3 is made up of 16 amino acids. The germline gives CDR1 SGHTA, CDR2 FQGNSA. V gave up 5 bases and J gave up 2 bases; unmatched junction bases: 7. The CDR3 loop reads CASSPVAGVPYNEQFF. The CDR3 coding sequence is TGTGCCAGCAGCCCGGTAGCGGGAGTACCCTACAATGAGCAGTTCTTC.

This rearrangement joins TRBV4-2 to TRBJ2-7, with a weak D call TRBD1 (5 bases). This CDR3 is built from 13 residues. Germline V lookup: CDR1 LGHNA, CDR2 YNFKEQ. Trimming pared 3 bases from V and 6 bases from J, leaving 12 bases between. The CDR3 DNA is TGTGCCAGCAGCCAGGAACAGGTACTCGAGCAGTACTTC. Its translation is CASSQEQVLEQYF.

The V call is TRBV3-1 (or the pseudogene TRBV3-2), the J call TRBJ2-1; 10 bases align to TRBD2. Germline lookup yields CDR1 LGHDT and CDR2 YNNKEL (reference sequence). The CDR3 is 15 amino acids. J gave up 9 bases and V 2 bases, and 7 bases lay outside the gene matches. The CDR3 region has the DNA TGTGCCAGCAGCCAACAACTAGCGGGACTAGGTGAGCAGTTCTTC. Translated, it gives CASSQQLAGLGEQFF.

This clone was seen a handful of times. The V and J genes are TRBV7-9 and TRBJ2-1; D remains unclear. CDR3 length: 13 residues. CDR1 is SEHNR and CDR2 is FQNEAQ in the germline V gene (reference sequence). V lost 6 bases, J lost 0 bases, and 6 bases lay in between. The CDR3: CASSSGSYNEQFF. The CDR3 DNA follows: TGTGCCAGCAGTTCCGGCTCCTACAATGAGCAGTTCTTC.

This rearrangement joins TRBV11-2 to TRBJ2-5; a weak D match, TRBD2 (5 bases). This CDR3 comprises 14 residues. The ends were cut back, 5 bases at V and 4 bases at J, with 14 bases in the middle. Germline CDR1 is SGHAT and CDR2 is FQNNGV. The CDR3 sequence is CASSAGLPAETQYF. CDR3 nucleotides: TGTGCCAGCAGCGCGGGCCTACCGGCAGAGACCCAGTACTTC. Looking up the rest from reference TRBV11-2 and TRBJ2-5 gives the full variable domain: EAGVAQSPRYKIIEKRQSVAFWCNPISGHATLYWYQQILGQGPKLLIQFQNNGVVDDSQLPKDRFSAERLKGVDSTLKIQPAKLEDSAVYLCASSAGLPAETQYFGPGTRLLVL.

The chain combines TRBV30 with TRBJ2-1; D ambiguous. The CDR3 consists of 14 residues. Between the trimmed V and J ends, which lost 2 bases and 8 bases, there was a span of 16 bases. Germline V gene data show CDR1 as GTSNPN and CDR2 as SVGIG (reference sequence). This chain's CDR3 is CAWSRFRFGDEQFF. In DNA, the CDR3 is TGTGCCTGGAGTCGGTTCAGGTTTGGCGATGAGCAGTTCTTC.

This rearrangement joins TRBV28 to TRBJ2-4; D is unresolved. CDR1 MDHEN and CDR2 SYDVKM come from the germline V gene. Trimming took 2 bases from V and 0 from J, leaving 14 bases between them. This CDR3 region has 17 residues. CDR3 DNA sequence: TGTGCCAGCAGTTTAGTGCGAGAGACTCTAGCCAAAAACATTCAGTACTTC. Its translation is CASSLVRETLAKNIQYF. Variable domain in full (rest from reference TRBV28 and TRBJ2-4): DVKVTQSSRYLVKRTGEKVFLECVQDMDHENMFWYRQDPGLGLRLIYFSYDVKMKEKGDIPEGYSVSREKKERFSLILESASTNQTSMYLCASSLVRETLAKNIQYFGAGTRLSVL.

V usage is TRBV19 and J usage is TRBJ1-1; D remains unclear. The CDR3 has 18 amino acids. Trimming took off 2 bases at V and 5 bases at J, with 24 bases between the two ends. Germline V lookup: CDR1 LNHDA, CDR2 SQIVND (reference sequence). The CDR3 bases are TGTGCCAGTAGTATATACTGGTTTGAGGCAGGCCCGGGAACTGAAGCTTTCTTT. Translating gives CASSIYWFEAGPGTEAFF.

This chain uses TRBV5-1 with TRBJ2-7; 10 bases align to TRBD1. Germline assignment: CDR1 SGHRS and CDR2 YFSETQ. The CDR3 has 16 amino acids. Germline trimming cut 0 bases from V and 7 bases from J; bases unmatched to any gene: 10. This CDR3 is CASSLDRTGGSGEQYF. CDR3 bases: TGCGCCAGCAGCTTGGATCGGACAGGGGGATCCGGTGAGCAGTACTTC.